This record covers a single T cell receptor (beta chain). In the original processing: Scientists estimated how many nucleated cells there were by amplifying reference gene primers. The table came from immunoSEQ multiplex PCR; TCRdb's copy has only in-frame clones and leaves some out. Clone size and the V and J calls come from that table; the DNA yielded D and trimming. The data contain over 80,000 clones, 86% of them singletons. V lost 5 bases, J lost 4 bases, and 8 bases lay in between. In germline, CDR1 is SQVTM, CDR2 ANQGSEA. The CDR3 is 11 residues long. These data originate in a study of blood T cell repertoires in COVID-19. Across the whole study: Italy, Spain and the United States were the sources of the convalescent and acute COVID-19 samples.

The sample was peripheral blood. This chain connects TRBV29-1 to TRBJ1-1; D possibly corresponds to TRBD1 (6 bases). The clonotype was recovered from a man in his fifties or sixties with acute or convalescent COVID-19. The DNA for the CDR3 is TGCAGCGTTTTCAGGGGCACTGAAGCTTTCTTT. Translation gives CSVFRGTEAFF.